The rows below give T cell receptor beta chains drawn from one sample of a study of blood T cell repertoires in COVID-19. Assay used: immunoSEQ multiplex PCR; TCRdb lists only in-frame clones, some missing. This sample has 75,000 to 95,000 clones, with around 86% found just once. The specimen was peripheral blood. These receptors were collected from a human donor in a cohort sampled during active COVID-19. Both conserved end residues are part of each CDR3. D genes are given only for firm matches. Some rows have no size entry. The others give once, few or many, or a class for an expanded clone.

j_call: TRBJ2-2
v_call: TRBV4-2
d_call: TRBD2
clone_size: few
cdr3_nt: TGTGCCAGCAGCCAAGCATCAAGCGGGGGGGACGGCGGGGAGCTGTTTTTT
cdr3_aa: CASSQASSGGDGGELFF

j_call: TRBJ1-5
v_call: TRBV30
d_call: -
clone_size: -
cdr3_nt: TGTGCCTGGAGCGGGTACAGCAATCAGCCCCAGCATTTT
cdr3_aa: CAWSGYSNQPQHF

j_call: TRBJ1-6
v_call: TRBV5-1
d_call: -
clone_size: -
cdr3_nt: TGCGCCAGCAGCAGAGACAGATCCGGGGGGTGGTCCCTCCACTTT
cdr3_aa: CASSRDRSGGWSLHF

j_call: TRBJ2-1
v_call: TRBV7-2
d_call: -
clone_size: few
cdr3_nt: TGTGCCAGCAGCCTGGAGGGGTCTTACAATGAGCAGTTCTTC
cdr3_aa: CASSLEGSYNEQFF

j_call: TRBJ1-2
v_call: TRBV6-6
d_call: -
clone_size: -
cdr3_nt: TGTGCCAGCAGGCCGGGGTCATATGGCTACACCTTC
cdr3_aa: CASRPGSYGYTF

j_call: TRBJ2-1
v_call: TRBV5-1
d_call: TRBD1
clone_size: -
cdr3_nt: TGCGCCAGCAGGCCTACAGGGGCGGGTTACAATGAGCAGTTCTTC
cdr3_aa: CASRPTGAGYNEQFF

j_call: TRBJ2-1
v_call: TRBV12-3/TRBV12-4
d_call: -
clone_size: -
cdr3_nt: TGTGCCAGCAGCTCGTTACTCGGCAATGAGCAGTTCTTC
cdr3_aa: CASSSLLGNEQFF

j_call: TRBJ1-3
v_call: TRBV21-1
d_call: -
clone_size: -
cdr3_nt: TGTGCCAGCAGCAAAGAGGGACAGGGGGCCCACACCATATATTTT
cdr3_aa: CASSKEGQGAHTIYF

j_call: TRBJ1-2
v_call: TRBV7-2
d_call: TRBD1
clone_size: -
cdr3_nt: TGTGCCAGCAGCTTAGGACAGGGGAACTATGGCTACACCTTC
cdr3_aa: CASSLGQGNYGYTF

j_call: TRBJ2-2
v_call: TRBV19
d_call: TRBD2
clone_size: -
cdr3_nt: TGTGCCAGTAATCGGGAACTAGCGGAAATGAACACCGGGGAGCTGTTTTTT
cdr3_aa: CASNRELAEMNTGELFF

j_call: TRBJ2-3
v_call: TRBV2
d_call: TRBD2
clone_size: -
cdr3_nt: TGTGCCAGCAGGGCCCTTCACAGCGGGGACACAGATACGCAGTATTTT
cdr3_aa: CASRALHSGDTDTQYF

j_call: TRBJ1-4
v_call: TRBV6-6
d_call: TRBD1
clone_size: -
cdr3_nt: TGTGCCAGCAGTATGGACAGGGGGTCTAATGAAAAACTGTTTTTT
cdr3_aa: CASSMDRGSNEKLFF

j_call: TRBJ1-1
v_call: TRBV29-1
d_call: -
clone_size: -
cdr3_nt: TGCAGCGCCCTAGGCGGGTTGGCGAACACTGAAGCTTTCTTT
cdr3_aa: CSALGGLANTEAFF